What follows describes a single TCR beta chain. What it binds is not known. At the DNA level, this CDR3 is encoded by other sequences in the same sample as well. The V gene's germline CDR1 is SGHTA and CDR2 FQGNSA. The CDR3 covers 15 residues. V lost 3 bases and J lost 2, with 11 bases in between. Naivety among CD8 cells was defined by CD45RO negativity and positive CCR7 selection, thereby excluding terminally differentiated effector memory CD45RA+ cells. Evenly divided among several immunoSEQ plates was the genomic DNA of each subset. On sorted subsets, replicate PCRs used approximately 190 ng DNA, or 27,000 or so T cell genomes. TCRdb's copy holds only in-frame clones and misses some; the assay was immunoSEQ multiplex PCR. The sample lists about 2 million clones, approximately 95% occurring once. The entry originates in a study of shared clonotypes between healthy human individuals. Broader study findings: Some naive CD4 clonotypes, around 4.9%, turned up in common across a handful of donors. Relative to their counterparts shared across all four donors, non-shared clonotypes exhibited diminished generation probabilities.

This chain joins TRBV7-2 and TRBJ2-1; tentative D call: TRBD2 (6 bases). The specimen sequenced was naive CD8+ T cells sorted from blood. The receptor's source is a man aged 18 to 30 in good health. The CDR3 region is CASSFLGGAYNEQFF. DNA for the CDR3: TGTGCCAGCAGCTTTCTAGGCGGGGCCTACAATGAGCAGTTCTTC.